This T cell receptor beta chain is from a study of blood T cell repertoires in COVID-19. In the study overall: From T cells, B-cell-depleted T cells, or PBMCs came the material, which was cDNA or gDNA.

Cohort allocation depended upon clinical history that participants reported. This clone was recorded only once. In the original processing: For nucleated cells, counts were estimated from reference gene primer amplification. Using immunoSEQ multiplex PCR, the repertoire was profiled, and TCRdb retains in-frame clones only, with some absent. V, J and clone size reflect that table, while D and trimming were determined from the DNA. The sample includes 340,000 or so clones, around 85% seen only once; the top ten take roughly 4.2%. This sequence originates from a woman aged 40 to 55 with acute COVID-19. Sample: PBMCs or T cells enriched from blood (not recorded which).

The CDR3 nucleotides read TGTGCCAGCTCACCACCGGTTTATCAAAGATGGACAGGGGTGAGCACAGATACGCAGTATTTT. Translated, it gives CASSPPVYQRWTGVSTDTQYF. V usage is TRBV18 and J usage is TRBJ2-3, with TRBD1 matching over 9 bases. CDR1 is KGHSH, CDR2 LQKENI, per germline. CDR3 size: 21 residues. V lost 0 bases and J lost 0; bases outside the gene matches: 16.